This T cell receptor (beta chain) emerged from a study of blood T cells in healthy people across ages. Findings and caveats of the study: What prevented conclusive comparison of naive and antigen-experienced cells was that PBMCs were unsorted. A roughly linear age-dependent decrease characterized TCR beta diversity per million T cells. Long-lived donors exceeded aged donors in naive CD4+ cells and diversity.

This clonotype was seen only a few times. Its antigen is as yet unknown. It was with a sample-barcoded 5' primer and a J-beta primer mix that a second PCR of about 7 to 12 cycles was run. Per sample, CDR3-containing paired-end reads numbered at least 2.5 million. TCRdb analysed the 5' RACE reads with MiXCR anew, one entry per CDR3 protein. Of about 1.8 million distinct CDR3 sequences in the sample, roughly 49% were seen once. Germline CDR1 is ENHRY and CDR2 is SYGVKD. The CDR3 spans 14 residues. With V trimmed by 5 bases and J by 8 bases, 11 bases remained unmatched. This receptor was identified in a woman between 40 and 50 years old in good health. This sequence joins TRBV10-3 and TRBJ1-2; TRBD1 aligns across 7 bases. What was sequenced was blood. CDR3 amino acids: CAISLLDRAFGYTF. The CDR3 nucleotides read TGTGCCATCAGTTTACTAGACAGGGCTTTCGGCTACACCTTC.